These 24 T cell receptor beta chains originate from one sample sequenced in a study of blood T cell repertoires in COVID-19. Measured with immunoSEQ multiplex PCR; TCRdb has only the in-frame clones, and not every one. The sample has approximately 190,000 clones; about 86% are singletons. The sample comprised PBMCs or T cells enriched from blood (not recorded which). These receptors all come from a woman aged 40 to 55 in a cohort exposed to, infected with or recovered from COVID-19 (not recorded which).

This rearrangement joins TRBV27 to TRBJ2-1; 8 bases fit TRBD2. This CDR3 has 13 residues. V lost 10 bases to trimming and J lost 6 bases; unmatched junction nucleotides: 8. The V gene's germline CDR1 is MNHEY and CDR2 SMNVEV (reference sequence). The CDR3 DNA sequence: TGTGCCACTACTAGCGGACCAAGCAATGAGCAGTTCTTC. Its translation is CATTSGPSNEQFF.

The rearrangement joins TRBV6-2 or TRBV6-3 to TRBJ2-2; 7 positions agree with TRBD1. The CDR3 is made up of 16 amino acids. V trimming: 5 bases; J trimming: 6 bases; junction bases outside the gene matches: 12. Germline V lookup: CDR1 MNHEY, CDR2 SVGEGT. CDR3 sequence reads: CASSHILDRDPGELFF. CDR3 nucleotide sequence: TGTGCCAGCAGTCACATCCTTGACAGGGACCCCGGGGAGCTGTTTTTT.

The genes are TRBV27 and TRBJ2-1; 7 bases agree with TRBD1. Losses at the gene ends were 6 bases for V and 4 bases for J; bases not matched to a gene: 12. The CDR3 extends over 16 amino acids. CDR1 and CDR2 (germline): MNHEY, SMNVEV (reference sequence). The CDR3 reads CASSTVRDRRYNEQFF. The CDR3 DNA is TGTGCCAGCAGCACCGTTAGGGACAGACGTTACAATGAGCAGTTCTTC.

The J gene is TRBJ2-3, the V gene TRBV5-1; D possibly corresponds to TRBD2 (6 bases). CDR3 size: 16 residues. V gave up 5 bases and J gave up 0 bases, with 16 bases separating them. Germline V lookup: CDR1 SGHRS, CDR2 YFSETQ. The CDR3 is CASRPGVGSSTDTQYF. Written as DNA, the CDR3 is TGCGCCAGCAGGCCGGGGGTTGGTTCGAGCACAGATACGCAGTATTTT.

In regard to this clone: One junction end does not reproduce the germline sequence, and a read error may be involved. The gene calls are TRBV20-1 and TRBJ1-5; TRBD1 agrees at 8 bases. The V gene's germline CDR1 is DFQATT and CDR2 SNEGSKA (reference sequence). The CDR3 loop spans 11 amino acids. The CDR3 coding sequence is TGCAGTGCTAGAGATCGTGACAGGGGTGTCTTT. It is translated as CSARDRDRGVF.

The V and J genes are TRBV5-6 and TRBJ1-5; D call uncertain. The germline CDR1 and CDR2 sequences are SGHDT and YYEEEE. The CDR3 extends over 13 amino acids. V lost 5 bases and J lost 3, with 9 bases in between. The CDR3 nucleotides read TGTGCCAGCAGTCGGGGAAACAATCAGCCCCAGCATTTT. Its protein is CASSRGNNQPQHF.

The rearrangement uses TRBV9 and TRBJ2-3; no clear D. CDR3 size: 14 residues. Germline V gene data show CDR1 as SGDLS and CDR2 as YYNGEE. Deletions cut 0 bases from V and 2 bases from J, with 7 bases between. The CDR3 bases are TGTGCCAGCAGCGTAGGCGGAACCACAGATACGCAGTATTTT. Its translation: CASSVGGTTDTQYF. Complete variable domain (other parts from reference TRBV9 and TRBJ2-3): DSGVTQTPKHLITATGQRVTLRCSPRSGDLSVYWYQQSLDQGLQFLIQYYNGEERAKGNILERFSAQQFPDLHSELNLSSLELGDSALYFCASSVGGTTDTQYFGPGTRLTVL.

This clone was seen a single time. This chain links TRBV28 with TRBJ1-5; tentative D call: TRBD1 (6 bases). The V end was cut by 5 bases, the J end by 3 bases, with 11 bases between. This CDR3 is 14 amino acids long. From germline, CDR1 is MDHEN and CDR2 SYDVKM. The CDR3 spells CASSTRTVNQPQHF. CDR3 bases: TGTGCCAGCAGTACCCGGACAGTCAATCAGCCCCAGCATTTT.

The chain employs TRBV12-5 and TRBJ1-1, with 8 bases matching TRBD1. The CDR3 is made up of 14 amino acids. Trimming took 5 bases from V and 5 from J; bases not matched to a gene: 7. The germline gives CDR1 LGHNT, CDR2 FRNRAP. This CDR3 reads CASGQGARVTEAFF. As DNA, the CDR3 is TGTGCTAGTGGTCAGGGGGCGCGGGTGACTGAAGCTTTCTTT. Drawing the rest from reference TRBV12-5 and TRBJ1-1, the complete variable domain is DARVTQTPRHKVTEMGQEVTMRCQPILGHNTVFWYRQTMMQGLELLAYFRNRAPLDDSGMPKDRFSAEMPDATLATLKIQPSEPRDSAVYFCASGQGARVTEAFFGQGTRLTVV.

This chain uses TRBV5-6 with TRBJ2-5, with 8 bases lining up with TRBD2. The germline gives CDR1 SGHDT, CDR2 YYEEEE. Unmatched junction bases numbered 7, after V lost 4 bases and J lost 2 bases. The CDR3 is made up of 15 amino acids. The CDR3 here is CASSTGLAGQETQYF. CDR3 nucleotides: TGTGCCAGCAGCACGGGGCTAGCGGGTCAAGAGACCCAGTACTTC.

The rearrangement links TRBV4-2 to TRBJ1-1; 8 nucleotides match TRBD1. The CDR3 spans 16 residues. V lost 1 base, J lost 5 bases, and 9 bases stayed unmatched. The germline gives CDR1 LGHNA, CDR2 YNFKEQ. The CDR3 bases are TGTGCCAGCAGCCAAGGGGCAGGGGGCGCTTATACTGAAGCTTTCTTT. The encoded protein is CASSQGAGGAYTEAFF.

The chain has TRBV4-2 and TRBJ2-1, with D perhaps matching TRBD1 (5 bases). The CDR3 length is 12 residues. Germline loops: CDR1 LGHNA, CDR2 YNFKEQ. V was pared by 9 bases and J by 6 bases, with 12 bases between. The CDR3 loop reads CASCDSFNEQFF. CDR3 sequence (DNA): TGTGCCAGTTGTGACAGTTTCAATGAGCAGTTCTTC.

V usage is TRBV5-1 and J usage is TRBJ2-2; D is undetermined. The V gene lost 7 bases and the J gene lost 2 bases, with 9 bases spanning the gap. The CDR3 spans 13 residues. CDR1 is SGHRS and CDR2 is YFSETQ in the germline V gene. CDR3 DNA sequence: TGCGCCAGCTGGGCAGCAAACACCGGGGAGCTGTTTTTT. Translation: CASWAANTGELFF.

This rearrangement joins TRBV25-1 to TRBJ1-6; D gene unclear. CDR1 MGHDK and CDR2 SYGVNS come from the germline V gene. V was clipped by 6 bases and J by 0 bases, with 12 bases between them. The CDR3 sequence is 16 residues long. CDR3 loop: CASSDTQSSYNSPLHF. In DNA, the CDR3 is TGTGCCAGCAGCGATACACAAAGCTCCTATAATTCACCCCTCCACTTT.

The chain employs TRBV6-5 and TRBJ1-1; D ambiguous. V gave up 8 bases and J gave up 3 bases, with 13 bases separating them. Germline lookup yields CDR1 MNHEY and CDR2 SVGAGI. CDR3 length equals 13 residues. DNA for the CDR3: TGTGCCAGCCGCCGGGGAAGGGACACTGAAGCTTTCTTT. It translates to CASRRGRDTEAFF.

This chain connects TRBV7-9 to TRBJ2-1; D uncertain. From germline, CDR1 is SEHNR and CDR2 FQNEAQ (reference sequence). This CDR3 comprises 14 residues. V lost 5 bases, J lost 3 bases, and 11 bases lay in between. Here the CDR3 DNA reads TGTGCCAGCAGCCCCCTGATAGTCTACAATGAGCAGTTCTTC. It encodes CASSPLIVYNEQFF.

The chain has TRBV4-1 and TRBJ1-6, with D perhaps matching TRBD1 (5 bases). CDR1 and CDR2 (germline): MGHRA, YSYEKL. V lost 0 bases and J lost 2, with 14 bases in between. CDR3 length: 18 amino acids. The CDR3 region has the DNA TGCGCCAGCAGCCAAGAATCAATCGCGACAGCCTATAATTCACCCCTCCACTTT. Protein sequence: CASSQESIATAYNSPLHF.

CDR3 nucleotides: TGTGCCAGCAGTTTATTAGGTCTAGCGGGGGGAAACAATGAGCAGTTCTTC. Amino acid sequence: CASSLLGLAGGNNEQFF. The chain employs TRBV27 and TRBJ2-1, with TRBD2 identical over 11 bases. The trim removed 1 base at V and 5 bases at J, leaving 7 bases unmatched. This CDR3 has 17 residues. Germline V CDR1 and CDR2: MNHEY, SMNVEV (reference sequence).

This clone was recorded only once. The rearrangement links TRBV19 to TRBJ1-6, with TRBD1 matching 9 bases. V gave up 4 bases and J gave up 8 bases; unmatched junction bases: 6. Germline loops: CDR1 LNHDA, CDR2 SQIVND (reference sequence). There are 15 residues in the CDR3. CDR3 coding DNA: TGTGCCAGTAGTACTCCCGGGACAGGGCATTCACCCCTCCACTTT. This encodes CASSTPGTGHSPLHF.

This sequence joins TRBV2 and TRBJ1-1, with a possible D match to TRBD1 (6 bases). V lost 1 base and J 3 bases, leaving 6 bases between the germline ends. The CDR3 sequence is 13 residues long. Germline CDR1 SNHLY, CDR2 FYNNEI. CDR3 DNA: TGTGCCAGCAGTGAAGAGGGGGACACTGAAGCTTTCTTT. This codes for CASSEEGDTEAFF.

On this clone: This may be a read error, as it is one base from a much larger clone. The chain recombines TRBV13 with TRBJ1-1; D gene ambiguous. Trimming stripped 0 bases from V and 0 bases from J, with 5 bases between. The length of the CDR3 is 14 residues. The germline CDR1 and CDR2 sequences are PRHDT and FYEKMQ (reference sequence). CDR3 loop: CASSLGQMNTEAFF. CDR3 DNA: TGTGCCAGCAGCTTAGGACAGATGAACACTGAAGCTTTCTTT.

J is TRBJ2-2 and V is TRBV13; D might be TRBD1 (6 bases). The V gene lost 7 bases and the J gene lost 6 bases, with 21 bases spanning the gap. The CDR3 extends over 16 amino acids. CDR1 and CDR2 (germline): PRHDT, FYEKMQ (reference sequence). The CDR3 nucleotides are TGTGCCAGCACCCACTATGGGGGCGCCCCTCCCGGGGAGCTGTTTTTT. It is translated as CASTHYGGAPPGELFF.

The chain has TRBV21-1 and TRBJ1-1. TRBV21-1 is classified as a pseudogene. The CDR3 runs to 15 residues. CDR3 residues: CARAYRGGPGPEAFF. The CDR3 coding sequence is TGTGCCAGAGCTTACCGGGGGGGGCCGGGTCCTGAAGCTTTCTTT.

CDR3 region: CASSLDLGSQRESPDTQYF. The CDR3 nucleotides are TGTGCCAGCAGCTTAGATCTCGGGTCACAGCGGGAGTCCCCAGATACGCAGTATTTT. J is TRBJ2-3 and V is TRBV11-3; TRBD2 matches 8 bases. V was pared by 0 bases and J by 4 bases, with 15 bases of the junction left unmatched. The length of the CDR3 is 19 residues. Germline assignment: CDR1 SGHNT and CDR2 YENEEA.